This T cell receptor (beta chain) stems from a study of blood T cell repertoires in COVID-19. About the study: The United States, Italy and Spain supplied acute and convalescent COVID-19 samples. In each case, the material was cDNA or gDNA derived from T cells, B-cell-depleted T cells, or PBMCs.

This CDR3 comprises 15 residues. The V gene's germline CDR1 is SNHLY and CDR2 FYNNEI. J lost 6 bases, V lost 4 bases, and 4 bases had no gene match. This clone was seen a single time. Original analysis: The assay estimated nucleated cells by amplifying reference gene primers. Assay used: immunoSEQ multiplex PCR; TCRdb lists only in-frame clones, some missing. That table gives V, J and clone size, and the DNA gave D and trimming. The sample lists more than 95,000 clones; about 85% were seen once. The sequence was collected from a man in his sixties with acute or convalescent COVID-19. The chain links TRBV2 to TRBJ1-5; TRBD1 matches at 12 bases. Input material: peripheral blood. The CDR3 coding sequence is TGTGCCAGCAGTGGCGGGACAGGGGGCGGTCAGCCCCAGCATTTT. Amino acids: CASSGGTGGGQPQHF.